The 22 T cell receptor beta chains reported below all come from one sample, sequenced in a study of blood T cell repertoires in COVID-19. Sequencing was performed with immunoSEQ multiplex PCR; in TCRdb, only in-frame clones are kept and a portion is missing. The data contain about 75,000 clones, approximately 79% of them singletons. The sequenced sample was peripheral blood. The receptors were gathered from an elderly woman with active or convalescent COVID-19.

The chain links TRBV3-1 (or the pseudogene TRBV3-2) to TRBJ2-2, with a weak D call TRBD1 (6 bases). V lost 3 bases and J 0 bases, leaving 11 bases between the germline ends. The CDR3 is made up of 16 amino acids. Germline V CDR1 and CDR2: LGHDT, YNNKEL (reference sequence). The CDR3 sequence: CASSQKRTANTGELFF. DNA of the CDR3: TGTGCCAGCAGCCAGAAACGGACAGCGAACACCGGGGAGCTGTTTTTT.

This chain uses TRBV2 with TRBJ1-1; a weak D match, TRBD1 (6 bases). Germline V gene lookup returns CDR1 SNHLY and CDR2 FYNNEI. V was trimmed by 7 bases and J by 4 bases, leaving 19 bases between them. The length of the CDR3 is 15 residues. The CDR3 region is CASTPVAGGPTEAFF. Written as DNA, the CDR3 is TGTGCCAGCACCCCGGTGGCGGGGGGCCCCACTGAAGCTTTCTTT.

This rearrangement joins TRBV20-1 to TRBJ1-5; D not resolved. Germline loops: CDR1 DFQATT, CDR2 SNEGSKA (reference sequence). Trimming removed 3 bases at V and 4 bases at J, with 16 bases between. The CDR3 is 15 residues long. The CDR3 reads CSASRSNLVNQPQHF. CDR3 DNA sequence: TGCAGTGCTAGTAGGTCCAATCTAGTAAATCAGCCCCAGCATTTT.

This clone was counted once. The rearrangement joins TRBV6-5 to TRBJ2-1; 13 bases agree with TRBD2. Germline trimming cut 4 bases from V and 7 bases from J; bases unmatched to any gene: 7. The CDR3 contains 16 residues. CDR1 is MNHEY and CDR2 is SVGAGI in the germline V gene. This chain's CDR3 is CASSSLGLAGLNEQFF. In DNA form, the CDR3 reads TGTGCCAGCAGTTCCTTGGGACTAGCGGGGCTTAATGAGCAGTTCTTC.

The chain combines TRBV6-5 with TRBJ1-1; D is perhaps TRBD1 (5 bases). The CDR3 totals 15 residues. Between the trimmed V and J ends, which lost 4 bases and 1 base, there was a span of 13 bases. Per the germline V gene, CDR1 is MNHEY and CDR2 is SVGAGI. Here the CDR3 DNA reads TGTGCCAGCAGTTCCTCGGGGCCGCGGAACACTGAAGCTTTCTTT. The encoded protein is CASSSSGPRNTEAFF.

The chain couples TRBV9 to TRBJ2-1, with 12 bases that match TRBD2. The germline V gene has CDR1 SGDLS and CDR2 YYNGEE. V gave up 0 bases and J gave up 10 bases; unmatched junction bases: 2. The CDR3 loop spans 14 amino acids. The CDR3 DNA reads as TGTGCCAGCAGCGTAGTTGGGACTAGCGGGGAGCAGTTCTTC. Translation: CASSVVGTSGEQFF.

This clone appeared a few times. The chain employs TRBV5-6 and TRBJ1-2, with 7 bases that match TRBD1. The J segment lost 7 bases and the V segment lost 0 bases, leaving 6 bases of the junction unmatched. Looked up from germline, CDR1 is SGHDT and CDR2 is YYEEEE. This CDR3 is 14 amino acids long. CDR3 sequence reads: CASSLAGQDRGYTF. The CDR3 nucleotides read TGTGCCAGCAGCTTGGCCGGACAGGACCGTGGCTACACCTTC.

The table lists this clone with a few counts. This chain links TRBV12-3 or TRBV12-4 with TRBJ1-2; D unresolved. Trimming removed 10 bases at V and 6 bases at J, with 12 bases between. The CDR3 runs to 11 residues. The CDR3 here is CATGGRNGYTF. DNA for the CDR3: TGTGCCACGGGAGGCAGAAATGGCTACACCTTC.

This clone is deemed large. The chain couples TRBV6-6 to TRBJ2-7; 7 nucleotides line up with TRBD1. The V and J ends lost 5 bases and 3 bases, in that order; junction bases with no gene match: 16. The CDR3 runs 17 residues. Germline assignment: CDR1 MNHNY and CDR2 SVGAGI (reference sequence). The CDR3: CASSPGAPGTALYEQYF. The CDR3 DNA reads TGTGCCAGCAGTCCCGGGGCCCCGGGGACAGCCCTCTACGAGCAGTACTTC.

V gene TRBV24-1 combines with J gene TRBJ2-1; the match to TRBD2 covers 15 bases. The CDR3 has 17 residues. Germline loops: CDR1 KGHDR, CDR2 SFDVKD. V shed 3 bases and J 9 bases; nucleotides not matched to a gene: 8. The CDR3 spells CATSDGTSGGSGFEQFF. For the CDR3, the DNA is TGTGCCACCAGTGATGGGACTAGCGGGGGGTCCGGGTTTGAGCAGTTCTTC.

CDR3 bases: TGTGCCAGTAGTGTTAGCGCGACCTACGAGCAGTACTTC. Translated: CASSVSATYEQYF. The chain employs TRBV19 and TRBJ2-7; possible D gene TRBD2, 5 bases. The V and J ends lost 5 bases and 2 bases respectively, with 10 bases between them. This CDR3 has 13 residues. Per germline, CDR1 LNHDA and CDR2 SQIVND (reference sequence).

This clone was seen a single time. The chain is built from TRBV11-2 and TRBJ2-7; perhaps TRBD2 as D (5 bases). The germline V gene encodes CDR1 SGHAT and CDR2 FQNNGV. Trimming took 1 base from V and 0 from J, leaving 7 bases between them. The CDR3 consists of 14 residues. The CDR3 is CASSLAGVSYEQYF. Here the CDR3 DNA reads TGTGCCAGCAGCTTAGCCGGGGTCTCCTACGAGCAGTACTTC.

The chain combines TRBV19 with TRBJ2-6; TRBD1 matches at 7 bases. In germline, CDR1 is LNHDA, CDR2 SQIVND (reference sequence). The V and J ends lost 4 bases and 2 bases, in that order; junction bases with no gene match: 2. This CDR3 has 15 residues. DNA of the CDR3: TGTGCCAGTAGTAGTGACAGGGCTGGGGCCAACGTCCTGACTTTC. Translated: CASSSDRAGANVLTF.

The chain links TRBV4-2 to TRBJ2-7; 9 nucleotides line up with TRBD1. V trimming: 4 bases; J trimming: 4 bases; junction bases outside the gene matches: 14. The CDR3 loop spans 17 amino acids. Germline V CDR1 and CDR2: LGHNA, YNFKEQ. The CDR3 coding sequence is TGTGCCAGCAGCCCCCTAACCGGGACAGGGCGCATATACGAGCAGTACTTC. This codes for CASSPLTGTGRIYEQYF.

V is TRBV28 and J is TRBJ2-6, with unresolved D. Trimming removed 7 bases from V and 0 bases from J, with 10 bases in between. The CDR3 is made up of 15 amino acids. In germline, CDR1 is MDHEN, CDR2 SYDVKM. The CDR3 here is CASNLGRSGANVLTF. In DNA, the CDR3 is TGTGCCAGCAATCTAGGCCGCTCTGGGGCCAACGTCCTGACTTTC.

The rearrangement links TRBV18 to TRBJ1-2, with TRBD1 matching over 8 bases. The CDR3 has 15 amino acids. Germline V CDR1 and CDR2: KGHSH, LQKENI. Losses at the gene ends were 3 bases for V and 7 bases for J; bases not matched to a gene: 10. CDR3 protein: CASSPTLGQGSGYTF. The CDR3 nucleotides read TGTGCCAGCTCACCGACCCTTGGACAGGGTAGTGGCTACACCTTC.

This rearrangement joins TRBV28 to TRBJ1-2; 8 bases agree with TRBD1. V was clipped by 5 bases and J by 5 bases; unmatched bases: 13. Germline-derived CDR1 and CDR2 are MDHEN and SYDVKM. This CDR3 comprises 16 residues. The CDR3 reads CASSLDRDGAGYGYTF. DNA for the CDR3: TGTGCCAGCAGTCTGGACAGGGACGGCGCGGGGTATGGCTACACCTTC.

This sequence joins TRBV4-3 and TRBJ2-7, with a tentative D call TRBD1 (6 bases). Germline lookup yields CDR1 LGHNA and CDR2 YSLEER. The CDR3 spans 14 residues. V was shortened by 0 bases and J by 3 bases, with 9 bases between the two germline ends. The CDR3 spells CASSQDLGGYEQYF. DNA of the CDR3: TGCGCCAGCAGCCAAGATCTAGGGGGCTACGAGCAGTACTTC.

CDR3 nucleotides: TGTGCCAGCAGCGACACCCAGGGTAACTATGGCTACACCTTC. As protein: CASSDTQGNYGYTF. The genes are TRBV3-1 (or the pseudogene TRBV3-2) and TRBJ1-2; possibly TRBD1 for D (5 bases). The V end was cut by 5 bases, the J end by 1 base, with 11 bases between. The CDR3 has 14 residues. Germline-derived CDR1 and CDR2 are LGHDT and YNNKEL (reference sequence).

V and J are TRBV27 and TRBJ2-7, with TRBD1 matching over 7 bases. Germline V CDR1 and CDR2: MNHEY, SMNVEV (reference sequence). With 5 bases clipped from V and 4 bases from J, the junction kept 14 bases outside the gene matches. The CDR3 consists of 16 residues. In DNA, the CDR3 is TGTGCCAGCAGTCCCAGGGGACAGACGAGACATTACGAGCAGTACTTC. This codes for CASSPRGQTRHYEQYF.

This clone was found many times. The chain joins TRBV4-1 to TRBJ1-5; D is unclear. Germline loops: CDR1 MGHRA, CDR2 YSYEKL. This CDR3 has 15 amino acids. V dropped 7 bases and J dropped 4 bases, with 17 bases sitting between them. CDR3 loop: CASTIRFTGNQPQHF. CDR3 sequence (DNA): TGCGCCAGCACTATTAGGTTTACGGGAAATCAGCCCCAGCATTTT.

The chain combines TRBV13 with TRBJ2-7, with 9 nucleotides matching TRBD2. V shed 1 base, J shed 4 bases, and the junction held 8 bases outside the gene matches. Germline V gives CDR1 PRHDT, CDR2 FYEKMQ (reference sequence). The CDR3 runs 16 residues. CDR3 sequence (DNA): TGTGCCAGCAGCTTAGCCCGCGGCGGGGGGGCTTACGAGCAGTACTTC. Translation gives CASSLARGGGAYEQYF.